Below are 3 T cell receptor beta chains sequenced from a single sample in a study of T cell responses to AZD1222 COVID-19 vaccine. Assay: immunoSEQ multiplex PCR; the TCRdb copy retains only in-frame clones and omits some. The table includes 100,000 to 120,000 clones, about 94% detected once. Specimen: peripheral blood, collected 28 days after the second AZD1222 dose. The receptors come from an adult who received the AZD1222 COVID-19 vaccine.

The rearrangement joins TRBV5-4 to TRBJ2-3; D remains unclear. Trimming pared 2 bases from V and 2 bases from J, leaving 12 bases between. CDR3 length: 15 residues. The germline V gene has CDR1 SGHNT and CDR2 YYREEE (reference sequence). This chain's CDR3 is CASSLKKIYTDTQYF. CDR3 in DNA: TGTGCCAGCAGCTTAAAAAAAATCTACACAGATACGCAGTATTTT. Full variable domain (outside the CDR3, taken from reference TRBV5-4 and TRBJ2-3): ETGVTQSPTHLIKTRGQQVTLRCSSQSGHNTVSWYQQALGQGPQFIFQYYREEENGRGNFPPRFSGLQFPNYSSELNVNALELDDSALYLCASSLKKIYTDTQYFGPGTRLTVL.

The chain has TRBV7-9 and TRBJ1-2; D not certain. The length of the CDR3 is 15 residues. Germline V CDR1 and CDR2: SEHNR, FQNEAQ (reference sequence). V was cut by 1 base and J by 1 base, with 10 bases left in between. CDR3 in DNA: TGTGCCAGCAGCTTAGGAGAGACCCATAACTATGGCTACACCTTC. Translation gives CASSLGETHNYGYTF.

The chain carries TRBV19 and TRBJ1-1; 7 nucleotides match TRBD1. Per germline, CDR1 LNHDA and CDR2 SQIVND (reference sequence). V was pared by 5 bases and J by 7 bases, with 4 bases of the junction left unmatched. The CDR3 loop spans 12 amino acids. The CDR3 spells CASSPGTDEAFF. In DNA, the CDR3 is TGTGCCAGTAGTCCCGGGACAGATGAAGCTTTCTTT.